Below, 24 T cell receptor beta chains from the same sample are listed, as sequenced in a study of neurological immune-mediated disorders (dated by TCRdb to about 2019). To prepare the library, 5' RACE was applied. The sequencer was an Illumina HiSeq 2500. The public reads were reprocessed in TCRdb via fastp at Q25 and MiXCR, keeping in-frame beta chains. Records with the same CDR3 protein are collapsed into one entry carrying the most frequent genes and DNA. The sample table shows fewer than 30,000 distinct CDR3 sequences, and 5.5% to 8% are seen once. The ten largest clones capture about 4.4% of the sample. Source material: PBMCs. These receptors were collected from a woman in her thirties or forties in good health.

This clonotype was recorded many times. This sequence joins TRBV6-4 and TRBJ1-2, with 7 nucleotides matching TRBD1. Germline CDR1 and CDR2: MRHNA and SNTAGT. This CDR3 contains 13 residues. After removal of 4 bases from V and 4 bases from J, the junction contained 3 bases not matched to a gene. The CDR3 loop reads CASSAGQSYGYTF. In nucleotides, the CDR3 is TGTGCCAGCAGTGCGGGACAGAGCTATGGCTACACCTTC.

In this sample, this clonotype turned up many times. The CDR3 loop reads CASSLSGTGGTEAFF. CDR3 DNA: TGTGCCAGCAGCTTATCCGGGACAGGGGGTACTGAAGCTTTCTTT. This chain connects TRBV7-6 to TRBJ1-1; 11 bases are a match to TRBD1. V was pared by 2 bases and J by 5 bases, with 4 bases of the junction left unmatched. CDR3 length equals 15 residues. Germline V gene data show CDR1 as SGHVS and CDR2 as FNYEAQ.

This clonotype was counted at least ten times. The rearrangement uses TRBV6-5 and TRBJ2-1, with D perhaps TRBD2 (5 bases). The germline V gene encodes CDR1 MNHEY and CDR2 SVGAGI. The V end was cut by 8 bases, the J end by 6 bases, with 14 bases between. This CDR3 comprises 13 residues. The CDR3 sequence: CASAWLAGNEQFF. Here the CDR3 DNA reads TGTGCCAGCGCCTGGCTAGCAGGCAATGAGCAGTTCTTC.

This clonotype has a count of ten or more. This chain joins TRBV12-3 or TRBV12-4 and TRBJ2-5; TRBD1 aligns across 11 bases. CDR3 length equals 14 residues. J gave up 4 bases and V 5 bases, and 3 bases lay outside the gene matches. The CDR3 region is CASSRTGGSETQYF. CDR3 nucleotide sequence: TGTGCCAGCAGTAGGACAGGGGGCTCAGAGACCCAGTACTTC.

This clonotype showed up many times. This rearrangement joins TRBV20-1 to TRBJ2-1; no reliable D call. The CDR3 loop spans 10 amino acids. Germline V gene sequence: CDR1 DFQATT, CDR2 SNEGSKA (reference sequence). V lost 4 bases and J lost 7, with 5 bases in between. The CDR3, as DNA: TGCAGTGCTATGAAAAATGAGCAGTTCTTC. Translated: CSAMKNEQFF.

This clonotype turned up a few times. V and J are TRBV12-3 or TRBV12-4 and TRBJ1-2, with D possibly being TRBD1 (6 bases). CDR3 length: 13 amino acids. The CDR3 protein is CANSLGTGIGYTF. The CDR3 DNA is TGTGCAAACAGTTTAGGCACAGGGATCGGCTACACCTTC.

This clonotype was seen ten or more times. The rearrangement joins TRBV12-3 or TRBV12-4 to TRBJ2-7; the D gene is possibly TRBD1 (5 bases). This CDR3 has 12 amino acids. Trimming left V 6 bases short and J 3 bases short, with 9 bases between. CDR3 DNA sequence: TGTGCCAGCAGGGAAAGGGGCTACGAGCAGTACTTC. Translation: CASRERGYEQYF.

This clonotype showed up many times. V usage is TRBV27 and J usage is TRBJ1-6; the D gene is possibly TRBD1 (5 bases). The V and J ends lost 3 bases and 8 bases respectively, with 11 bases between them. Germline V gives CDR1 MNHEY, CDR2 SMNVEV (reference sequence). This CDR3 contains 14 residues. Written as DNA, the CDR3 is TGTGCCAGCAGTTTCCAGGGCTCGGATTCACCCCTCCACTTT. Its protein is CASSFQGSDSPLHF.

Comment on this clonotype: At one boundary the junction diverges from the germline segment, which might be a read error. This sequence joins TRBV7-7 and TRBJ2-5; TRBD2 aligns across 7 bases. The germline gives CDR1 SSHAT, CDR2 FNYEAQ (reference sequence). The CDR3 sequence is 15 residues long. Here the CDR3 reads CASSLDGGRGETQYF. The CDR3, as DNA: TGTGCTAGCAGCTTAGACGGGGGGAGAGGAGAGACCCAGTACTTC. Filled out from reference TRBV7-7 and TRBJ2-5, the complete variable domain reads GAGVSQSPRYKVTKRGQDVTLRCDPISSHATLYWYQQALGQGPEFLTYFNYEAQPDKSGLPSDRFSAERPEGSISTLTIQRTEQRDSAMYRCASSLDGGRGETQYFGPGTRLLVL.

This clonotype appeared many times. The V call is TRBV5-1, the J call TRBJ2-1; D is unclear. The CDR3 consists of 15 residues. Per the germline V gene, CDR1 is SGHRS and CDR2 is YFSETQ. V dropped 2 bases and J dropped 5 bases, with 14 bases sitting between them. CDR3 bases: TGCGCCAGCAGCTTTAGAGTTCGTGGTCACAATGAGCAGTTCTTC. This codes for CASSFRVRGHNEQFF. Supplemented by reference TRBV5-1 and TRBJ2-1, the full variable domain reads KAGVTQTPRYLIKTRGQQVTLSCSPISGHRSVSWYQQTPGQGLQFLFEYFSETQRNKGNFPGRFSGRQFSNSRSEMNVSTLELGDSALYLCASSFRVRGHNEQFFGPGTRLTVL.

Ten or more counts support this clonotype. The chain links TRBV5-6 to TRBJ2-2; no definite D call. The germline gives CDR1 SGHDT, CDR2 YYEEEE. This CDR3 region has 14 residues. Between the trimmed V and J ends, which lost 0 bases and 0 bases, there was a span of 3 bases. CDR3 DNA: TGTGCCAGCAGCTTGGAGACGAACACCGGGGAGCTGTTTTTT. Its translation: CASSLETNTGELFF.

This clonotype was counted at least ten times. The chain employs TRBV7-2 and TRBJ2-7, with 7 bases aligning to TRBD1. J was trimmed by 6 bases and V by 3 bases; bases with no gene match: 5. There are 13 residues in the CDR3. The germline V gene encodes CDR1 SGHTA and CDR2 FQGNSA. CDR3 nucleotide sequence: TGTGCCAGCAGCTTCCGGGACAGATCCGAGCAGTACTTC. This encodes CASSFRDRSEQYF.

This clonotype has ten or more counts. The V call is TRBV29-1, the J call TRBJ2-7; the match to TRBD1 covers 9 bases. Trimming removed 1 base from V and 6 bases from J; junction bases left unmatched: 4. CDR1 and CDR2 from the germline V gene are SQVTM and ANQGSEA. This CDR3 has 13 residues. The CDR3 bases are TGCAGCGTTGAAGTGACAGGGGGGGCCGAGCAGTACTTC. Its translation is CSVEVTGGAEQYF.

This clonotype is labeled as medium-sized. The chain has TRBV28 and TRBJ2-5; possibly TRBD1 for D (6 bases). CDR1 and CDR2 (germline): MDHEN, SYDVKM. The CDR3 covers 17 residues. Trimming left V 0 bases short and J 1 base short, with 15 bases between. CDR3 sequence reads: CASSLWSGQTLQETQYF. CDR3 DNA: TGTGCCAGCAGTTTATGGTCTGGACAGACCCTCCAAGAGACCCAGTACTTC.

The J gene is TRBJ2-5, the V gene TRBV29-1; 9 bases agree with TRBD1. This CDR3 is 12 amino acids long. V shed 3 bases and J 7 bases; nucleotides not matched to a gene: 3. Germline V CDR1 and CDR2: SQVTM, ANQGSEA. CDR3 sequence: CSVEKDRGTQYF. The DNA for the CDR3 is TGCAGCGTTGAGAAGGACAGGGGGACCCAGTACTTC. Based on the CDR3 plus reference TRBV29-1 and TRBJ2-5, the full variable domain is SAVISQKPSRDICQRGTSLTIQCQVDSQVTMMFWYRQQPGQSLTLIATANQGSEATYESGFVIDKFPISRPNLTFSTLTVSNMSPEDSSIYLCSVEKDRGTQYFGPGTRLLVL.

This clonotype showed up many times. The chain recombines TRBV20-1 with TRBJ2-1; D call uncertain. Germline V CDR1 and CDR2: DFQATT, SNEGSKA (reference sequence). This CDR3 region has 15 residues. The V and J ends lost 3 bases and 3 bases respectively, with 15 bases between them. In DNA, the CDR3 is TGCAGTGCTAGTGCGGTGGGATTTTACTACAATGAGCAGTTCTTC. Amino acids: CSASAVGFYYNEQFF.

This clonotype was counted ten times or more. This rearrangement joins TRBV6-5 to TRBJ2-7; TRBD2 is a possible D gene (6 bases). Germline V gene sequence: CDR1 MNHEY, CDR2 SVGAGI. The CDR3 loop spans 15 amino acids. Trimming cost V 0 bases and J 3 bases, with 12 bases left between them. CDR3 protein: CASSYSRASVYEQYF. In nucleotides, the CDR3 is TGTGCCAGCAGTTACTCGAGGGCTAGCGTCTACGAGCAGTACTTC.

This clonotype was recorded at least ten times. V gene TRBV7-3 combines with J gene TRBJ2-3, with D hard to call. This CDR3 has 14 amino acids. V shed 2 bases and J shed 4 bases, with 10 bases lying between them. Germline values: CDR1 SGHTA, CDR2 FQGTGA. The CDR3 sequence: CASSLFSRADTQYF. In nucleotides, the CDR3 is TGTGCCAGCAGCTTATTTTCCCGGGCAGATACGCAGTATTTT.

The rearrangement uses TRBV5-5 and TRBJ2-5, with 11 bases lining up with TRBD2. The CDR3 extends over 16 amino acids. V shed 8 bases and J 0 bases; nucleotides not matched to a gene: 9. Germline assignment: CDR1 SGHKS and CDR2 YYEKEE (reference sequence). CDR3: CASDGTSGFYQETQYF. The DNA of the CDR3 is TGTGCCAGTGACGGGACTAGCGGCTTTTACCAAGAGACCCAGTACTTC.

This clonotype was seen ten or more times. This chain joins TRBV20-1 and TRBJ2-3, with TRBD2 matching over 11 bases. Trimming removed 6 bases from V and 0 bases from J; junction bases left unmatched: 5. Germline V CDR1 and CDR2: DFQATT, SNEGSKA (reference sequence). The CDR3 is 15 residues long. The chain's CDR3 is CSANRLAGSTDTQYF. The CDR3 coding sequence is TGCAGTGCGAACCGACTAGCGGGGAGCACAGATACGCAGTATTTT.

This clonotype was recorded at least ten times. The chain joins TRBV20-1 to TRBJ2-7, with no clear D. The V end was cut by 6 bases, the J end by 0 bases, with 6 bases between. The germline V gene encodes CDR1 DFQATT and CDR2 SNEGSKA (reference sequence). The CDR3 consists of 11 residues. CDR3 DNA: TGCAGTGCCGCTTCCTCCTACGAGCAGTACTTC. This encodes CSAASSYEQYF.

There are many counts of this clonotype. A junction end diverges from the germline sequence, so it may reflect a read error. The CDR3 DNA reads TGCGCCAGCACCTTGCACCCCGGACTAGCGGGAGGGCAGATGGGTGACAATGAGCAGTTCTTC. Protein: CASTLHPGLAGGQMGDNEQFF. The gene calls are TRBV5-1 and TRBJ2-1; 15 bases are a match to TRBD2. This CDR3 has 21 amino acids. CDR1 and CDR2 (germline): SGHRS, YFSETQ. The full variable domain, in which reference TRBV5-1 and TRBJ2-1 provide the parts outside the CDR3, is KAGVTQTPRYLIKTRGQQVTLSCSPISGHRSVSWYQQTPGQGLQFLFEYFSETQRNKGNFPGRFSGRQFSNSRSEMNVSTLELGDSALYLCASTLHPGLAGGQMGDNEQFFGPGTRLTVL.

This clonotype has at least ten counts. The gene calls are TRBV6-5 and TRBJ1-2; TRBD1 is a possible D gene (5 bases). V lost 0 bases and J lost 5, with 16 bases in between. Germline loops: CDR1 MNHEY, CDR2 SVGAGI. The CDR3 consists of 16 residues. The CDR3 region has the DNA TGTGCCAGCAGTTACTCGAGGTGGGGGGAGCCTTATGGCTACACCTTC. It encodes CASSYSRWGEPYGYTF.

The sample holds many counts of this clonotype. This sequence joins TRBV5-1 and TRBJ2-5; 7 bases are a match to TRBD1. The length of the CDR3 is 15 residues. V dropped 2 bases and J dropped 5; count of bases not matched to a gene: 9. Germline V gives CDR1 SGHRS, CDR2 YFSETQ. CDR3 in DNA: TGCGCCAGCAGCTTAAACGGACAGGCCCTCGAGACCCAGTACTTC. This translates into CASSLNGQALETQYF.